The rows below give T cell receptor beta chains drawn from one sample of a study of tissue T cells after allogeneic stem cell transplantation. The repertoire was sequenced with immunoSEQ multiplex PCR; TCRdb's copy has only in-frame clones and lacks some. The profile shows more than 9,500 clones, around two thirds of them singletons. Material: tissue from the right colon, obtained at autopsy. The source of these receptors is a woman aged 18 to 55 with breast cancer. Each CDR3 is given with its conserved first and last residue. D genes are given only for firm matches. Clone size is not always given. Where it is, it says once, few, many or a class for expanded clones.

TGTGCCAGTAGTATTGGCGCAGAGGCCTACAATGAGCAGTTCTTC	CASSIGAEAYNEQFF	.	.	TRBJ2-1	15	TRBV19
TGTGCCAGCTCACCGGGTTTAGGGGGCGCAGGGTACAATGAGCAGTTCTTC	CASSPGLGGAGYNEQFF	.	TRBD1	TRBJ2-1	17	TRBV18
TGTGCCAGCAACCGGGGGGTTGACACAGATACGCAGTATTTT	CASNRGVDTDTQYF	.	TRBD2	TRBJ2-3	14	TRBV2
TGTGCCAGCAGCTTGGGATCCCGGGCAGTGGGTAATTCACCCCTCCACTTT	CASSLGSRAVGNSPLHF	.	.	TRBJ1-6	17	TRBV7-3
TGTGCCAGCAGCACACGACTAGCGAACACAGATACGCAGTATTTT	CASSTRLANTDTQYF	.	TRBD2	TRBJ2-3	15	TRBV7-9
TGTGCCAGCAGCCATTCCGGGACAGGTGCCAATGAGCAGTTCTTC	CASSHSGTGANEQFF	.	TRBD1	TRBJ2-1	15	TRBV4-2
TGTGCCAGCAGCACGGGACTAGCGGGAGTAGCTGAGCAGTTCTTC	CASSTGLAGVAEQFF	.	TRBD2	TRBJ2-1	15	TRBV7-3
TGTGCCAGCAGTTACTCAGCGGGGGGCACCTACAATGAGCAGTTCTTC	CASSYSAGGTYNEQFF	.	TRBD2	TRBJ2-1	16	TRBV6-5
TGTGCCAGCAGCTCCCCTTTAGCGGGAGTTTACAATGAGCAGTTCTTC	CASSSPLAGVYNEQFF	.	TRBD2	TRBJ2-1	16	TRBV9
TGTGCCTTAGGAACCGGGACTTCCCAGCCCCAGCATTTT	CALGTGTSQPQHF	.	.	TRBJ1-5	13	TRBV28
TGTGCCAGTATAGCGAGGGAGGGAAACTATGGCTACACCTTC	CASIAREGNYGYTF	few	.	TRBJ1-2	14	TRBV19
TGTGCCAGTACCCCCTACGGGGGGAAGCATTCACCCCTCCACTTT	CASTPYGGKHSPLHF	.	.	TRBJ1-6	15	TRBV19
TGTGCCAGCAGTTACGGGGAGGAAGGTTCACCCCTCCACTTT	CASSYGEEGSPLHF	once	.	TRBJ1-6	14	TRBV6-2/TRBV6-3
TGTGCCAGCAGGGCACTAAGCGCCGGCTCCTACGAGCAGTACTTC	CASRALSAGSYEQYF	few	.	TRBJ2-7	15	TRBV27
TGTGCCAGTGAGGGGTTAACAGCGGGGCTTATGAACACTGAAGCTTTCTTT	CASEGLTAGLMNTEAFF	.	.	TRBJ1-1	17	TRBV19
TGTGCCAGCAGCCCTAAGGGGGACGGCAATGAAAAACTGTTTTTT	CASSPKGDGNEKLFF	.	.	TRBJ1-4	15	TRBV5-4
TGTGCCAGCAGTTTCGGGTCAGCCTACACAGATACGCAGTATTTT	CASSFGSAYTDTQYF	few	.	TRBJ2-3	15	TRBV28
TGTGCCATCAGTGAGTATAGGGGAGCCCACGAGCAGTACTTC	CAISEYRGAHEQYF	.	.	TRBJ2-7	14	TRBV10-3
TGCAGCGTTGAAAGTGGTGGGGGGAGGAGTGGCTACACCTTC	CSVESGGGRSGYTF	few	.	TRBJ1-2	14	TRBV29-1
TGTGCCAGCAGCCCCAGGGGAGGGGACAACACTGAAGCTTTCTTT	CASSPRGGDNTEAFF	.	.	TRBJ1-1	15	TRBV13
TGTGCCTGGAGTGTAGGTATGAGGGACAGAGATACGCAGTATTTT	CAWSVGMRDRDTQYF	.	TRBD1	TRBJ2-3	15	TRBV30